The subject of this entry is one TCR beta chain. This entry is derived from a study of technical replicates of blood from several donors. The data were produced by immunoSEQ multiplex PCR, yet TCRdb's version contains in-frame clones alone and is incomplete. The sample lists tens of thousands of clones; around 94% were seen once. The J segment lost 2 bases and the V segment lost 4 bases, leaving 5 bases of the junction unmatched. The length of the CDR3 is 15 residues. Germline CDR1 and CDR2: PRHDT and FYEKMQ (reference sequence). The sample taken for sequencing was T cells isolated from PBMCs. This sequence was found in a human donor in good health. The chain carries TRBV13 and TRBJ1-1, with 9 bases that match TRBD1. The CDR3: CASSYRGQGNTEAFF. The CDR3 DNA reads as TGTGCCAGCAGCTACAGGGGGCAGGGAAACACTGAAGCTTTCTTT.